The 21 T cell receptor beta chains given below trace back to one sample, sequenced in a study of blood T cell repertoires in COVID-19. TCRdb's copy holds only in-frame clones and misses some; the assay was immunoSEQ multiplex PCR. Of 120,000 to 150,000 clones in the sample, around 90% were seen once. The sequencing input was peripheral blood. The receptor source for this set is a man in his 60s with active or convalescent COVID-19.

This rearrangement joins TRBV28 to TRBJ1-6; 8 bases map to TRBD1. CDR3 length equals 13 residues. The V segment lost 6 bases and the J segment 10 bases; nucleotides outside the gene matches: 5. Germline V gene data show CDR1 as MDHEN and CDR2 as SYDVKM. CDR3 DNA: TGTGCCAGCAGGGGCAGGGGGCCGTCACCCCTCCACTTT. Protein product: CASRGRGPSPLHF. The whole variable domain, filled in from reference TRBV28 and TRBJ1-6, reads DVKVTQSSRYLVKRTGEKVFLECVQDMDHENMFWYRQDPGLGLRLIYFSYDVKMKEKGDIPEGYSVSREKKERFSLILESASTNQTSMYLCASRGRGPSPLHFGNGTRLTVT.

This clone came up once. The CDR3 DNA reads as TGCAGCGCCTCGGGGAGCTCCTACGAGCAGTACTTC. It is translated as CSASGSSYEQYF. This sequence joins TRBV29-1 and TRBJ2-7; maybe TRBD2 (5 bases). V gave up 7 bases and J gave up 0 bases, with 10 bases separating them. CDR3 length: 12 amino acids. Germline assignment: CDR1 SQVTM and CDR2 ANQGSEA.

This sequence joins TRBV18 and TRBJ2-7, with D possibly matching TRBD1 (6 bases). The CDR3 runs 15 residues. V was cut by 2 bases and J by 4 bases, with 15 bases left in between. The germline V gene has CDR1 KGHSH and CDR2 LQKENI. The CDR3 DNA reads TGTGCCAGCTCACCAACCGGGACACGCATTTACGAGCAGTACTTC. The encoded protein is CASSPTGTRIYEQYF. Based on the CDR3 plus reference TRBV18 and TRBJ2-7, the full variable domain is NAGVMQNPRHLVRRRGQEARLRCSPMKGHSHVYWYRQLPEEGLKFMVYLQKENIIDESGMPKERFSAEFPKEGPSILRIQQVVRGDSAAYFCASSPTGTRIYEQYFGPGTRLTVT.

This chain uses TRBV10-2 with TRBJ1-1, with 9 bases lining up with TRBD1. Germline trimming cut 8 bases from V and 1 base from J; bases unmatched to any gene: 5. Germline V gene sequence: CDR1 WSHSY, CDR2 SAAADI. The CDR3 is 14 amino acids. CDR3 coding DNA: TGCGCCAGCCTAGGACAGGGGACGAACACTGAAGCTTTCTTT. It codes for CASLGQGTNTEAFF.

The J gene is TRBJ1-3, the V gene TRBV5-6; tentative D call: TRBD1 (6 bases). Germline CDR1 and CDR2: SGHDT and YYEEEE. The V gene lost 0 bases and the J gene lost 0 bases, with 10 bases spanning the gap. This CDR3 is 16 amino acids long. In DNA, the CDR3 is TGTGCCAGCAGCTTGGTAGCAGGGGCCTCTGGAAACACCATATATTTT. Its protein product is CASSLVAGASGNTIYF.

The rearrangement joins TRBV19 to TRBJ2-7; D might be TRBD1 (6 bases). Germline-derived CDR1 and CDR2 are LNHDA and SQIVND (reference sequence). The CDR3 extends over 14 amino acids. With 4 bases removed from V and 4 bases from J, the gap between germline ends came to 14 bases. In DNA form, the CDR3 reads TGTGCCAGTAGTACCACAGGGATTGGGTACGAGCAGTACTTC. This translates into CASSTTGIGYEQYF.

The genes are TRBV3-1 (or the pseudogene TRBV3-2) and TRBJ2-1; D is possibly TRBD1 (5 bases). The CDR3 has 19 residues. Trimming removed 1 base at V and 5 bases at J, with 24 bases between. Germline V lookup: CDR1 LGHDT, CDR2 YNNKEL (reference sequence). CDR3: CASSQVGVVRRNGDNEQFF. In DNA, the CDR3 is TGTGCCAGCAGCCAAGTAGGGGTTGTTCGGCGCAATGGGGACAATGAGCAGTTCTTC.

The genes are TRBV21-1 and TRBJ2-7; the table's D gene call, TRBD2, was not cross checked with the DNA. TRBV21-1 is assigned pseudogene status. The length of the CDR3 is 16 residues. The DNA for the CDR3 is TGTGCCAGCAGCAGCCCGCCGGGGGAGCAGACCTACGAGCAGTACTTC. Protein sequence: CASSSPPGEQTYEQYF.

Written as DNA, the CDR3 is TGCGCCAGCAGCCAAGATGGAGGGCTTGGAAACACCATATATTTT. This sequence encodes CASSQDGGLGNTIYF. This chain uses TRBV4-1 with TRBJ1-3, with D unresolved. This CDR3 is built from 15 residues. The germline gives CDR1 MGHRA, CDR2 YSYEKL. Trimming took 0 bases from V and 3 from J, leaving 9 bases between them.

In nucleotides, the CDR3 is TGTGCCAGCGACAGCTCCTACGAGCAGTACTTC. Translated: CASDSSYEQYF. The genes are TRBV28 and TRBJ2-7, with D perhaps TRBD1 (5 bases). The CDR3 totals 11 residues. Germline assignment: CDR1 MDHEN and CDR2 SYDVKM. Trimming removed 8 bases at V and 0 bases at J, with 5 bases between.

V gene TRBV15 combines with J gene TRBJ2-3; D not resolved. Looked up from germline, CDR1 is LNHNV and CDR2 is YYDKDF (reference sequence). This CDR3 spans 13 amino acids. Trimming stripped 5 bases from V and 2 bases from J, with 8 bases between. CDR3 sequence: CATSAMITDTQYF. CDR3 nucleotides: TGTGCCACCAGCGCGATGATCACAGATACGCAGTATTTT.

This chain links TRBV10-3 with TRBJ1-2; TRBD1 is a possible D gene (5 bases). This CDR3 is built from 16 residues. In germline, CDR1 is ENHRY, CDR2 SYGVKD. V shed 0 bases and J shed 1 base, with 12 bases lying between them. In DNA form, the CDR3 reads TGTGCCATCAGTGAGTCTGGTGGGGCCCTTAACTATGGCTACACCTTC. The encoded protein is CAISESGGALNYGYTF.

The chain has TRBV27 and TRBJ1-2; D may be TRBD1 (5 bases). Trimming removed 5 bases from V and 6 bases from J, with 19 bases in between. This CDR3 region has 15 residues. Germline V gene data show CDR1 as MNHEY and CDR2 as SMNVEV (reference sequence). The CDR3 bases are TGTGCCAGCAGTCCCGTGCTCAGGGCGCGGAATGGCTACACCTTC. It encodes CASSPVLRARNGYTF.

V and J are TRBV15 and TRBJ2-7; 10 nucleotides match TRBD2. V lost 5 bases and J lost 5; bases outside the gene matches: 9. This CDR3 has 15 amino acids. Germline V lookup: CDR1 LNHNV, CDR2 YYDKDF (reference sequence). This CDR3 reads CATSRPSGSAHEQYF. The CDR3 nucleotides read TGTGCCACCAGCCGGCCTAGCGGGAGTGCCCACGAGCAGTACTTC.

Only one count was recorded for this clone. The chain recombines TRBV27 with TRBJ1-3; no clear D. Germline CDR1 MNHEY, CDR2 SMNVEV (reference sequence). The CDR3 totals 15 residues. Trimming removed 2 bases at V and 2 bases at J, with 10 bases between. The CDR3 DNA follows: TGTGCCAGCAGTTTAATCGGCAGCGCTGGAAACACCATATATTTT. Translating it yields CASSLIGSAGNTIYF.

The chain employs TRBV27 and TRBJ1-2; 9 bases are a match to TRBD1. After removal of 6 bases from V and 4 bases from J, the junction contained 6 bases not matched to a gene. The length of the CDR3 is 14 residues. Germline CDR1 MNHEY, CDR2 SMNVEV (reference sequence). The CDR3 DNA is TGTGCCAGCAGGTCCGGGACAGGGACCTATGGCTACACCTTC. Amino acids: CASRSGTGTYGYTF.

The J gene is TRBJ2-5, the V gene TRBV6-6, with D maybe TRBD1 (5 bases). V was trimmed by 5 bases and J by 2 bases, leaving 9 bases between them. Per the germline V gene, CDR1 is MNHNY and CDR2 is SVGAGI (reference sequence). The CDR3 length is 13 residues. The CDR3 is CASSGASQETQYF. The CDR3 DNA reads as TGTGCCAGCAGTGGGGCGAGTCAAGAGACCCAGTACTTC.

CDR3 bases: TGTGCCAGCAGCCAAGGCAACAGAGGCTACACCTTC. Encoded protein: CASSQGNRGYTF. The V call is TRBV3-1 (or the pseudogene TRBV3-2), the J call TRBJ1-2; D call uncertain. V was cut by 1 base and J by 8 bases, with 8 bases left in between. The length of the CDR3 is 12 residues. Germline V gene sequence: CDR1 LGHDT, CDR2 YNNKEL (reference sequence).

This rearrangement joins TRBV28 to TRBJ2-1; D is perhaps TRBD1 (5 bases). Germline V gene data show CDR1 as MDHEN and CDR2 as SYDVKM. Trimming left V 4 bases short and J 2 bases short, with 15 bases between. The CDR3 runs to 16 residues. In nucleotides, the CDR3 is TGTGCCAGCAGTTCCCCGGGCTCCAGGGCCTACAATGAGCAGTTCTTC. Translated, it gives CASSSPGSRAYNEQFF.

The chain employs TRBV5-3 and TRBJ2-2; 7 nucleotides match TRBD2. TRBV5-3 belongs to the ORF category, with a function that is uncertain. V lost 4 bases and J lost 8; bases outside the gene matches: 8. The CDR3 sequence is 14 residues long. The CDR3, as DNA: TGTGCCAGAAGCGAGCGGGACTATGAGGGGGAGCTGTTTTTT. This translates into CARSERDYEGELFF.

The CDR3 here is CASKAGVGSPLHF. The CDR3 nucleotides are TGCGCCAGCAAGGCGGGTGTGGGGTCACCCCTCCACTTT. The rearrangement joins TRBV10-2 to TRBJ1-6; D unresolved. The CDR3 spans 13 residues. The V gene's germline CDR1 is WSHSY and CDR2 SAAADI. Trimming took off 7 bases at V and 10 bases at J, with 14 bases between the two ends.